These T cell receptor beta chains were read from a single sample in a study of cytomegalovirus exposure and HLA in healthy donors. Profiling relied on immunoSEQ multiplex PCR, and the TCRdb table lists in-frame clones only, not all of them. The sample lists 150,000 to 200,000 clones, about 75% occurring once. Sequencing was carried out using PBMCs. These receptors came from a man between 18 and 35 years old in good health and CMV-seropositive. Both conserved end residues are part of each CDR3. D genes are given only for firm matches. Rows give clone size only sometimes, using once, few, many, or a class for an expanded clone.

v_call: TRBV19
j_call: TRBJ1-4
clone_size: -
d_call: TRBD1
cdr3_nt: TGTGCCAGTAGTATGGGACAGGGGGATGAAAAACTGTTTTTT
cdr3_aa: CASSMGQGDEKLFF

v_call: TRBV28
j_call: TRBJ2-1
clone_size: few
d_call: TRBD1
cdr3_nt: TGTGCCAGCAGGCTAGACAGGGGTTCCTACAATGAGCAGTTCTTC
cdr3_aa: CASRLDRGSYNEQFF

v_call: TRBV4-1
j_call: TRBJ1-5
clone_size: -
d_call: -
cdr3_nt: TGCGCCAGCAGCCAAGATGGAGGGTTTCAGCCCCAGCATTTT
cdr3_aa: CASSQDGGFQPQHF

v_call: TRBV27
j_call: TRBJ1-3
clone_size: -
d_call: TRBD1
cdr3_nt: TGTGCCAGCAGGGGACAGGCTGGAAACACCATATATTTT
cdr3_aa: CASRGQAGNTIYF

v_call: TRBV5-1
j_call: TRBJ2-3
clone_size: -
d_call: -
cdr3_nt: TGCGCCAGCAACAGGGCGGACACAGATACGCAGTATTTT
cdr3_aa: CASNRADTDTQYF

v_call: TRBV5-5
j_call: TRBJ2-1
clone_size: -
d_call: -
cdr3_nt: TGTGCCAGCACTAATTGGGCGTCTTTCAATGAGCAGTTCTTC
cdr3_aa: CASTNWASFNEQFF

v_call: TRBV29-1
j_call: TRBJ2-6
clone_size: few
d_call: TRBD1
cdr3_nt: TGCAGCGTTAGACAGGGGGGCTCTGGGGCCAACGTCCTGACTTTC
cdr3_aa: CSVRQGGSGANVLTF

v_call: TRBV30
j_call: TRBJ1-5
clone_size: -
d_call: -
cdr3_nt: TGTGCCTGGAGTGGGGAGAGTCAGCCCCAGCATTTT
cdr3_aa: CAWSGESQPQHF

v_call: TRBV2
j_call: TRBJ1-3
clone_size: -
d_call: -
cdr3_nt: TGTGCCAGCAGTGAGTTGGTAGCTGGAAACACCATATATTTT
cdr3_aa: CASSELVAGNTIYF

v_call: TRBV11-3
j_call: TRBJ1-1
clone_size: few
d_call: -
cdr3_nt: TGTGCCAGCAGATCCGGGGGGGGAAACACTGAAGCTTTCTTT
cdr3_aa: CASRSGGGNTEAFF

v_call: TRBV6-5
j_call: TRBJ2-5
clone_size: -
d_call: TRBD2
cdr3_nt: TGTGCCAGCAGTCCCCGCGGGGAGGGTGGAGAGACCCAGTACTTC
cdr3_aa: CASSPRGEGGETQYF

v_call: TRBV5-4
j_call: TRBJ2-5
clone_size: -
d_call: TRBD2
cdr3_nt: TGTGCCAGCAGCTTGAGTCTAGCGGGGGGGGAAGAGACCCAGTACTTC
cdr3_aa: CASSLSLAGGEETQYF

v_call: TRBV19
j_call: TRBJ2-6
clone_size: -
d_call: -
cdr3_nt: TGTGCCAGTAGCCTGCGTTCTGGGGCCAACGTCCTGACTTTC
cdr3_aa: CASSLRSGANVLTF

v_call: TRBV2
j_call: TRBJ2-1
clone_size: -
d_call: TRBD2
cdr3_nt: TGTGCCAGCAGTACCGAGACTAGCGGGAGGAATGAGCAGTTCTTC
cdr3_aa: CASSTETSGRNEQFF

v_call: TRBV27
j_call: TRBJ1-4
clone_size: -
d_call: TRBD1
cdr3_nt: TGTGCCAGCAGTCCGACAGGGGTTGCGGCTAATGAAAAACTGTTTTTT
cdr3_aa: CASSPTGVAANEKLFF

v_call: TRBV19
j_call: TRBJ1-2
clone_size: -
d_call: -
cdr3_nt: TGTGCCAGTAGCACAGGGACCTATGGCTACACCTTC
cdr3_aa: CASSTGTYGYTF

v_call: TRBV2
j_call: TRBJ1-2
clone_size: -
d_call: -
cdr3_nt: TGTGCCAGCAGTGATCTAGACCATGGCTACACCTTC
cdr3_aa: CASSDLDHGYTF

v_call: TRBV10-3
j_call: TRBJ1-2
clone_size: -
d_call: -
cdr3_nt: TGTGCCATCAGTGAGTTGGCGGCCTGGGTTTTC
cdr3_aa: CAISELAAWVF

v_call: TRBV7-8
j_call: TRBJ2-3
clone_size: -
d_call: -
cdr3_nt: TGTGCCAGCAGCTTAAATCGGGGACTCACAGATACGCAGTATTTT
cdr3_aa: CASSLNRGLTDTQYF

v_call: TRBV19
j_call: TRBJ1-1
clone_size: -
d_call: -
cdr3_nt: TGTGCCAGTAGTATTGTGGGGCTTAGCACTGAAGCTTTCTTT
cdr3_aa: CASSIVGLSTEAFF

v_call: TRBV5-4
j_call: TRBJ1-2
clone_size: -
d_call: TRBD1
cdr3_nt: TGTGCCAGCAGCCTTCAGGACAGGCTCGATGGCTACACCTTC
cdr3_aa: CASSLQDRLDGYTF

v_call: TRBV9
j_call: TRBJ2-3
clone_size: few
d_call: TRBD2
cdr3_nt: TGTGCCAGCAGCGTAGGGAGCGGGGGCCTTACAGATACGCAGTATTTT
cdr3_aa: CASSVGSGGLTDTQYF

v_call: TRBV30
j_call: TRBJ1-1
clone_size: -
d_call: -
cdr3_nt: TGTGCCTGGAGTCGTTTGTTTTCGAGCACTGAAGCTTTCTTT
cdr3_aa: CAWSRLFSSTEAFF

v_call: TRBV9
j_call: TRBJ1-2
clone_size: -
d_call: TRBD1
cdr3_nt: TGTGCCAGCAGCCCCTACAGGGGGAGAGACTATGGCTACACCTTC
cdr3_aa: CASSPYRGRDYGYTF

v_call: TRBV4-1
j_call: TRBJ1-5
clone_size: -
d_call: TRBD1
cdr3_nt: TGCGCCAGCAGCCACCCCCCGTTATCAGGGGGCCCGCGTTGGAGCAATCAGCCCCAGCATTTT
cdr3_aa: CASSHPPLSGGPRWSNQPQHF

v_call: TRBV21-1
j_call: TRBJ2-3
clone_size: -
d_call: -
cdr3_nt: TGTGCCAGCAGCAAGAGGAGTACTAGCACAGATACGCAGTATTTT
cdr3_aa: CASSKRSTSTDTQYF